A single sample gave rise to the 12 T cell receptor beta chains below, sequenced in a study of tumor and adjacent non-tumor tissue in lung cancer. A modified ARM-PCR protocol with three rounds of nested PCR amplified TCRbeta. TCRdb processed the multiplex PCR reads anew with MiXCR; each CDR3 protein has one entry. The sample comprises 90,000 to 120,000 distinct CDR3 sequences, about 62% of which are singletons, and roughly 18% rests with the top ten. RNA was extracted from bulk tissue without any cell sorting. The normal lung tissue was taken more than 3 cm from the tumor edge. Material: distant non-tumor lung tissue. The receptors stem from a man aged 25 to 40 with non-small cell lung cancer.

This clonotype was recorded once. This may stem from a read error, because a much larger clone lies one nucleotide away. The chain links TRBV5-6 to TRBJ2-7; 8 nucleotides line up with TRBD1. V dropped 7 bases and J dropped 3; count of bases not matched to a gene: 9. Germline assignment: CDR1 SGHDT and CDR2 YYEEEE. The CDR3 totals 14 residues. The CDR3 sequence: CASRSRQGNYEQYF. CDR3 sequence (DNA): TGTGCCAGCCGCTCGCGACAGGGGAACTACGAGCAGTACTTC.

Points on this clonotype: Sequence at one end of the junction differs from germline and may be a read error. The chain carries TRBV11-1 and TRBJ2-4; TRBD1 might be the D (5 bases). The V gene's germline CDR1 is SGHAT and CDR2 FQDESV (reference sequence). CDR3 length: 16 amino acids. CDR3 region: CVSTHSGRATKNIQYF. CDR3 coding DNA: TGTGTCAGCACCCACTCAGGCAGGGCGACCAAGAACATCCAGTACTTC.

In regard to this clonotype: This may come from a read error, since a much larger clone is one base off. The genes are TRBV20-1 and TRBJ2-5, with D perhaps being TRBD1 or TRBD2 (5 bases each). This CDR3 has 14 amino acids. Per the germline V gene, CDR1 is DFQATT and CDR2 is SNEGSKA (reference sequence). Trimming cost V 6 bases and J 5 bases, with 19 bases left between them. In DNA form, the CDR3 reads TGCAGTGCCATGTGCGGCAGGTGGGGGGAGACCCAGTACTTC. Its protein is CSAMCGRWGETQYF.

In regard to this clonotype: The junction departs from germline at one end; a sequencing error may be responsible. The genes are TRBV11-1 and TRBJ1-1, with TRBD1 identical over 12 bases. Germline V gene sequence: CDR1 SGHAT, CDR2 FQDESV (reference sequence). The CDR3 totals 15 residues. In nucleotides, the CDR3 is TGTGCCCGCAGCCCACGGGACAGGGGGCGAACTGAAGCTTTCTTT. It specifies CARSPRDRGRTEAFF.

The chain is built from TRBV5-6 and TRBJ2-7; D not resolved. V was pared by 7 bases and J by 4 bases, with 18 bases between. Germline V gene lookup returns CDR1 SGHDT and CDR2 YYEEEE. The CDR3 extends over 14 amino acids. The CDR3 DNA reads as TGTGCCAGCCGCCAACAGTGGGCGAATTACGAGCAGTACTTC. Its protein product is CASRQQWANYEQYF.

A note on this clonotype: At one end, the junction sequence differs from germline, possibly due to a read error. The gene calls are TRBV11-3 and TRBJ1-2, with D possibly TRBD1 on 5 matching bases. In germline, CDR1 is SGHNT, CDR2 YENEEA. The CDR3 loop spans 16 amino acids. CDR3 amino acids: CANSLLTGRLSYGYAF. The CDR3, as DNA: TGTGCCAACAGCTTATTAACAGGCCGCTTGAGCTATGGCTACGCCTTC. The full variable domain, rest sourced from reference TRBV11-3 and TRBJ1-2, is EAGVVQSPRYKIIEKKQPVAFWCNPISGHNTLYWYLQNLGQGPELLIRYENEEAVDDSQLPKDRFSAERLKGVDSTLKIQPAELGDSAVYLCANSLLTGRLSYGYAFGSGTRLTVV.

The V and J genes are TRBV5-4 and TRBJ2-1; 11 bases align to TRBD2. This CDR3 has 15 residues. Germline CDR1 SGHNT, CDR2 YYREEE (reference sequence). CDR3 nucleotides: TGTGTAAGCAGGACGGGACTAGCGGATTACAATGAGCAGTTCTTC. Translation: CVSRTGLADYNEQFF.

This clonotype was observed a single time. The junction departs from the called germline gene at one end, perhaps through a read error. The chain recombines TRBV4-3 with TRBJ2-1; 7 positions match TRBD1. Looked up from germline, CDR1 is LGHNA and CDR2 is YSLEER. The CDR3 covers 16 residues. The CDR3 DNA follows: TGCGCCAGTAGCCAAGATAGGGGGCTAGGCCGGAATGGGCAGTTCTTC. Translation gives CASSQDRGLGRNGQFF.

The J gene is TRBJ1-4, the V gene TRBV6-5, with D perhaps matching TRBD1 (5 bases). V was shortened by 10 bases and J by 8 bases, with 17 bases between the two germline ends. CDR1 is MNHEY, CDR2 SVGAGI, per germline. The CDR3 contains 13 residues. The CDR3 DNA is TGTGCCAACACTGGACGGGGGGTAGAAAAACTGTTTTTT. Protein product: CANTGRGVEKLFF.

The chain couples TRBV6-4 to TRBJ2-2; 8 bases agree with TRBD2. V lost 10 bases to trimming and J lost 10 bases; unmatched junction nucleotides: 11. The CDR3 loop spans 13 amino acids. The germline gives CDR1 MRHNA, CDR2 SNTAGT. The chain's CDR3 is CATPGLEVEELFF. In DNA, the CDR3 is TGTGCCACCCCGGGACTAGAGGTCGAGGAGCTGTTTTTT.

This rearrangement joins TRBV4-3 to TRBJ2-2; no definite D call. V lost 0 bases and J 1 base, leaving 12 bases between the germline ends. This CDR3 spans 17 amino acids. CDR1 and CDR2 (germline): LGHNA, YSLEER. The CDR3 DNA is TGCGCCAGCAGCCAAGACCCCAGAACTTGGAACACCGGGGAGCTGTTTTTT. As protein: CASSQDPRTWNTGELFF.

Comment on this clonotype: A read error may explain this, as a much larger clone is one base away. This chain joins TRBV6-2 or TRBV6-3 and TRBJ1-2; perhaps TRBD1 as D (5 bases). The CDR3 is made up of 14 amino acids. Looked up from germline, CDR1 is MNHEY and CDR2 is SVGEGT. Deletions cut 2 bases from V and 6 bases from J, with 13 bases between. CDR3 DNA: TGTGCCAGCAGTTACGGAGGGGTCAACCATGGCTACACCTTC. Translating it yields CASSYGGVNHGYTF.